These T cell receptor beta chains were read from a single sample in a study of T cell repertoires in urothelial bladder cancer. The data were produced by immunoSEQ multiplex PCR, yet TCRdb's version contains in-frame clones alone and is incomplete. There are about 13,000 clones in the sample; around three fifths occur only once, and under 10% lies in the top ten. The sample comprised tumor-infiltrating cells from bladder cancer. Receptor source: a human donor with urothelial carcinoma. CDR3s include the opening cysteine and the closing phenylalanine or tryptophan. The D gene is left open where the match is weak.

V gene: TRBV4-1
D gene: NA
J gene: TRBJ2-1
CDR3 protein: CASSQINLVAYNEQFF
CDR3 DNA: TGCGCCAGCAGCCAAATCAATCTGGTGGCCTACAATGAGCAGTTCTTC

V gene: TRBV5-1
D gene: TRBD2
J gene: TRBJ2-5
CDR3 protein: CASSLAAGVDEETQYF
CDR3 DNA: TGCGCCAGCAGCTTGGCAGCGGGGGTAGACGAAGAGACCCAGTACTTC

V gene: TRBV11-2
D gene: TRBD1
J gene: TRBJ1-1
CDR3 protein: CASLGQWSTEAFF
CDR3 DNA: TGTGCCAGCCTGGGACAGTGGAGCACTGAAGCTTTCTTT

V gene: TRBV19
D gene: TRBD1
J gene: TRBJ1-3
CDR3 protein: CASSRTGALSGNTIYF
CDR3 DNA: TGTGCCAGTAGCAGGACAGGGGCCCTCTCTGGAAACACCATATATTTT

V gene: TRBV6-5
D gene: NA
J gene: TRBJ2-4
CDR3 protein: CASSAGVRQYF
CDR3 DNA: TGTGCCAGCAGTGCGGGCGTGCGGCAGTACTTC

V gene: TRBV6-1
D gene: TRBD2
J gene: TRBJ2-1
CDR3 protein: CASSIPSGGYNEQFF
CDR3 DNA: TGTGCCAGCAGTATTCCTAGCGGGGGTTACAATGAGCAGTTCTTC

V gene: TRBV15
D gene: NA
J gene: TRBJ1-2
CDR3 protein: CATSRERGGGYGYTF
CDR3 DNA: TGTGCCACCAGCAGAGAGAGAGGGGGGGGCTATGGCTACACCTTC

V gene: TRBV6-5
D gene: NA
J gene: TRBJ1-4
CDR3 protein: CASSSTHGGSEKLFF
CDR3 DNA: TGTGCCAGCAGTTCAACACACGGGGGCTCTGAAAAACTGTTTTTT

V gene: TRBV15
D gene: NA
J gene: TRBJ1-1
CDR3 protein: CAEGRLEMSRNMNTEAFF
CDR3 DNA: TGTGCCGAGGGGCGGTTGGAAATGAGCCGCAATATGAACACTGAAGCTTTCTTT

V gene: TRBV6-6
D gene: NA
J gene: TRBJ1-3
CDR3 protein: CASSYSATGTGNTIYF
CDR3 DNA: TGTGCCAGCAGTTACTCGGCTACAGGGACTGGAAACACCATATATTTT

V gene: TRBV9
D gene: TRBD2
J gene: TRBJ2-1
CDR3 protein: CASSAVGGTLYNEQFF
CDR3 DNA: TGTGCCAGCAGCGCCGTGGGGGGGACTCTATACAATGAGCAGTTCTTC

V gene: TRBV7-2
D gene: NA
J gene: TRBJ2-3
CDR3 protein: CASSLGLAYTDTQYF
CDR3 DNA: TGTGCCAGCAGCTTAGGTCTTGCCTACACAGATACGCAGTATTTT

V gene: TRBV9
D gene: NA
J gene: TRBJ2-2
CDR3 protein: CASSVGRGLAGELFF
CDR3 DNA: TGTGCCAGCAGCGTGGGTAGGGGATTGGCCGGGGAGCTGTTTTTT

V gene: TRBV5-8
D gene: NA
J gene: TRBJ1-3
CDR3 protein: CASSLGQARSGNTIYF
CDR3 DNA: TGTGCCAGCAGCTTGGGACAGGCCCGCTCTGGAAACACCATATATTTT

V gene: TRBV7-2
D gene: TRBD1
J gene: TRBJ2-4
CDR3 protein: CASSRRQGGEKNIQYF
CDR3 DNA: TGTGCCAGCAGCCGCAGACAGGGGGGTGAGAAAAACATTCAGTACTTC

V gene: TRBV27
D gene: TRBD2
J gene: TRBJ2-1
CDR3 protein: CASSSGLAGGPYEQFF
CDR3 DNA: TGTGCCAGCAGCTCGGGACTAGCGGGGGGGCCGTATGAGCAGTTCTTC

V gene: TRBV23-1
D gene: NA
J gene: TRBJ1-5
CDR3 protein: CASSQSCRVTFQPQHF
CDR3 DNA: TGCGCCAGCAGTCAATCGTGTAGGGTCACCTTTCAGCCCCAGCATTTT